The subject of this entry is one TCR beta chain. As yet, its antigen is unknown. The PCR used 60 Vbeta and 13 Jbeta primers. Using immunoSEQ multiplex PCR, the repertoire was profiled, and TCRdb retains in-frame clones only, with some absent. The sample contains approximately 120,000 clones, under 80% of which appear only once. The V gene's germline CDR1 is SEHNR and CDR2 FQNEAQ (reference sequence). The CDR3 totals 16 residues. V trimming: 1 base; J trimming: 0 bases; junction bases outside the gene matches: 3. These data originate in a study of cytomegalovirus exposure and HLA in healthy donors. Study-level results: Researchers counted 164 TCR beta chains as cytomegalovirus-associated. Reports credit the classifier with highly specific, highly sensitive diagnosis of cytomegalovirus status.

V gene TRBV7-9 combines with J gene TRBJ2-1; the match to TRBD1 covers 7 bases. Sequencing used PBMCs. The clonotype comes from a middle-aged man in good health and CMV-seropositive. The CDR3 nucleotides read TGTGCCAGCAGCTTAGGAGGGGGCCGCTCCTACAATGAGCAGTTCTTC. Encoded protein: CASSLGGGRSYNEQFF.